Listed here are 10 T cell receptor beta chains from one sample, sequenced in a study of OX40 agonist ivuxolimab in advanced cancers. Produced via immunoSEQ multiplex PCR; TCRdb's table is partial and in-frame only. The sample contains tens of thousands of clones, around 78% of which appear only once. Here the sequenced sample was CD4+ or CD8+ T cells sorted from blood, taken in a trial of the OX40 agonist ivuxolimab. Receptor source: an adult with an advanced solid tumor such as melanoma, head and neck, liver or kidney cancer.

The rearrangement joins TRBV5-1 to TRBJ2-6, with unresolved D. Germline CDR1 is SGHRS and CDR2 is YFSETQ. This CDR3 spans 16 amino acids. Trimming took off 3 bases at V and 0 bases at J, with 10 bases between the two ends. CDR3 residues: CASSSQPSSGANVLTF. CDR3 DNA: TGCGCCAGCAGCTCACAGCCCTCCTCTGGGGCCAACGTCCTGACTTTC.

The chain links TRBV5-4 to TRBJ2-2; TRBD2 matches 7 bases. The CDR3 totals 16 residues. J lost 5 bases, V lost 3 bases, and 10 bases had no gene match. Germline V lookup: CDR1 SGHNT, CDR2 YYREEE (reference sequence). The CDR3 loop is CASSSPPSGKTGELFF. Written as DNA, the CDR3 is TGTGCCAGCAGCTCCCCCCCTAGCGGCAAAACCGGGGAGCTGTTTTTT.

V and J are TRBV19 and TRBJ1-1, with D possibly TRBD1 on 5 matching bases. The CDR3 length is 16 residues. V lost 5 bases to trimming and J lost 5 bases, with 21 bases between them. The germline V gene encodes CDR1 LNHDA and CDR2 SQIVND (reference sequence). CDR3 region: CASSSSLGLMDTEAFF. The CDR3 bases are TGTGCCAGTAGTTCTTCCCTGGGACTTATGGATACTGAAGCTTTCTTT.

The genes are TRBV4-3 and TRBJ2-3; 15 bases agree with TRBD2. With 4 bases clipped from V and 6 bases from J, the junction kept 5 bases outside the gene matches. The CDR3 has 16 amino acids. Germline lookup yields CDR1 LGHNA and CDR2 YSLEER. The CDR3 DNA follows: TGCGCCAGCAGCCCCCGGACTAGCGGGGGGGCCGATACGCAGTATTTT. This encodes CASSPRTSGGADTQYF.

This chain joins TRBV7-3 and TRBJ2-2, with TRBD1 identical over 7 bases. Trimming removed 5 bases from V and 1 base from J; junction bases left unmatched: 7. This CDR3 has 16 residues. Germline lookup yields CDR1 SGHTA and CDR2 FQGTGA. CDR3: CASSPSGTVNTGELFF. The CDR3 DNA reads TGTGCCAGCAGCCCCTCCGGGACAGTGAACACCGGGGAGCTGTTTTTT.

This clone was counted a single time. This rearrangement joins TRBV6-1 to TRBJ2-7; the D is unclear. Between the trimmed V and J ends, which lost 4 bases and 9 bases, there was a span of 19 bases. The CDR3 has 14 amino acids. CDR1 is MNHNS and CDR2 is SASEGT in the germline V gene. This chain's CDR3 is CASSATSTPHWQYF. The CDR3 region has the DNA TGTGCCAGCAGTGCCACCTCAACCCCCCACTGGCAGTACTTC.

Only one count was recorded for this clone. The chain recombines TRBV7-9 with TRBJ2-7; TRBD2 matches 10 bases. The germline CDR1 and CDR2 sequences are SEHNR and FQNEAQ (reference sequence). The V segment lost 3 bases and the J segment 4 bases; nucleotides outside the gene matches: 15. The CDR3 has 18 residues. CDR3 in amino acids: CASSFVTSGENLVYEQYF. CDR3 DNA sequence: TGTGCCAGCAGCTTCGTTACTAGCGGGGAAAACTTGGTATACGAGCAGTACTTC.

The chain carries TRBV6-1 and TRBJ2-2; D is unclear. Trimming removed 2 bases at V and 0 bases at J, with 10 bases between. Germline values: CDR1 MNHNS, CDR2 SASEGT. This CDR3 has 16 residues. The chain's CDR3 is CASSEQGSSNTGELFF. The CDR3 bases are TGTGCCAGCAGTGAACAAGGCAGCTCGAACACCGGGGAGCTGTTTTTT.

This clone has just one count. The rearrangement uses TRBV7-9 and TRBJ1-2; 7 bases are a match to TRBD1. This CDR3 has 18 residues. Trimming cost V 2 bases and J 4 bases; bases outside gene matches: 16. CDR1 is SEHNR and CDR2 is FQNEAQ in the germline V gene (reference sequence). The CDR3 loop reads CASSLRSGRGESVYGYTF. As DNA, the CDR3 is TGTGCCAGCAGCTTACGGTCAGGCAGGGGGGAGTCGGTCTATGGCTACACCTTC.

The V gene is TRBV5-4, the J gene TRBJ2-1, with a weak D call TRBD1 (5 bases). The CDR3 covers 17 residues. Germline CDR1 is SGHNT and CDR2 is YYREEE (reference sequence). V gave up 0 bases and J gave up 3 bases, with 16 bases separating them. DNA of the CDR3: TGTGCCAGCAGCTTGGGGACGCAGGGAATTTTCTACAATGAGCAGTTCTTC. This translates into CASSLGTQGIFYNEQFF.